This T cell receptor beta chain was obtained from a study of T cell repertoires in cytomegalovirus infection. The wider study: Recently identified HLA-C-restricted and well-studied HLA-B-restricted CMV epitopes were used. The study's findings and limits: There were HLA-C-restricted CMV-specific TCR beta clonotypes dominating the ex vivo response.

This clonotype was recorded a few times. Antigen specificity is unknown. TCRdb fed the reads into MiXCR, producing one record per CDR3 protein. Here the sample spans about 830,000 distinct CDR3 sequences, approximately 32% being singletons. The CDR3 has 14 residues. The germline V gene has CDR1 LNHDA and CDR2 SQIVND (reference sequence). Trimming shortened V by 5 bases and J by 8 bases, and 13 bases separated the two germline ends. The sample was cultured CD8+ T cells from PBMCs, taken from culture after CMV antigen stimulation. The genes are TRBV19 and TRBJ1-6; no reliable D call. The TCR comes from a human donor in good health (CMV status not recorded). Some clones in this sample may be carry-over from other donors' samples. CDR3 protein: CASSSLRGDSPLHF. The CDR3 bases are TGTGCCAGTAGTTCCTTACGTGGAGATTCACCCCTCCACTTT.